These 14 T cell receptor beta chains were all obtained from the same sample, sequenced in a study of OX40 agonist ivuxolimab in advanced cancers. Method: immunoSEQ multiplex PCR; TCRdb's copy keeps in-frame clones and lacks some. The profile shows 25,000 to 35,000 clones, about 90% of them singletons. The material was CD4+ or CD8+ T cells sorted from blood, obtained in a trial of the OX40 agonist ivuxolimab. The receptor set was obtained from an adult with an advanced solid tumor such as melanoma, head and neck, liver or kidney cancer.

The chain uses TRBV19 and TRBJ2-7; TRBD2 is a possible D gene (6 bases). V dropped 3 bases and J dropped 0 bases, with 12 bases sitting between them. Germline V gene lookup returns CDR1 LNHDA and CDR2 SQIVND (reference sequence). The CDR3 is made up of 15 amino acids. This CDR3 is CASSMSAGSSYEQYF. The CDR3 nucleotides are TGTGCCAGTAGTATGAGTGCGGGAAGCTCCTACGAGCAGTACTTC.

The rearrangement joins TRBV7-9 to TRBJ2-7; D might be TRBD2 (5 bases). V lost 6 bases to trimming and J lost 2 bases, with 11 bases between them. The CDR3 runs 13 residues. The germline CDR1 and CDR2 sequences are SEHNR and FQNEAQ (reference sequence). The CDR3 spells CASSSPGTYEQYF. CDR3 bases: TGTGCCAGCAGTAGCCCCGGGACCTACGAGCAGTACTTC. The variable domain in full, completed from reference TRBV7-9 and TRBJ2-7, reads DTGVSQNPRHKITKRGQNVTFRCDPISEHNRLYWYRQTLGQGPEFLTYFQNEAQLEKSRLLSDRFSAERPKGSFSTLEIQRTEQGDSAMYLCASSSPGTYEQYFGPGTRLTVT.

The CDR3 DNA reads TGTGCCAGCAGCTTGGACCCGTTTGAGGATGCCAAAAACATTCAGTACTTC. As protein: CASSLDPFEDAKNIQYF. This chain uses TRBV7-3 with TRBJ2-4; D uncertain. Germline CDR1 and CDR2: SGHTA and FQGTGA. This CDR3 comprises 17 residues. Trimming removed 3 bases at V and 1 base at J, with 16 bases between.

This chain uses TRBV28 with TRBJ1-1; D remains unclear. The CDR3 consists of 12 residues. Germline V CDR1 and CDR2: MDHEN, SYDVKM. Trimming pared 3 bases from V and 4 bases from J, leaving 6 bases between. This CDR3 reads CASSFGFTEAFF. The CDR3 DNA reads as TGTGCCAGCAGTTTTGGCTTCACTGAAGCTTTCTTT.

V is TRBV25-1 and J is TRBJ1-1; D is uncertain. V was shortened by 1 base and J by 0 bases, with 9 bases between the two germline ends. CDR1 and CDR2 (germline): MGHDK, SYGVNS. This CDR3 comprises 15 residues. The CDR3 loop is CASSESVGMNTEAFF. CDR3 coding DNA: TGTGCCAGCAGTGAATCGGTAGGAATGAACACTGAAGCTTTCTTT.

This clone was seen only once. The chain recombines TRBV19 with TRBJ1-5, with D tentatively TRBD1 (6 bases). Germline loops: CDR1 LNHDA, CDR2 SQIVND (reference sequence). The CDR3 length is 16 residues. Trimming pared 3 bases from V and 3 bases from J, leaving 15 bases between. CDR3 bases: TGTGCCAGTAGTATCGGGGGCAGGGGACCCAATCAGCCCCAGCATTTT. Protein: CASSIGGRGPNQPQHF.

J is TRBJ2-1 and V is TRBV15; D remains unclear. The CDR3 length is 16 residues. Trimming shortened V by 0 bases and J by 0 bases, and 9 bases separated the two germline ends. Germline CDR1 and CDR2: LNHNV and YYDKDF (reference sequence). The CDR3 is CATSRDRASSYNEQFF. The DNA for the CDR3 is TGTGCCACCAGCAGAGACCGGGCCAGCTCCTACAATGAGCAGTTCTTC.

The gene calls are TRBV29-1 and TRBJ2-1; possibly TRBD1 for D (6 bases). Germline V CDR1 and CDR2: SQVTM, ANQGSEA. Trimming removed 0 bases from V and 4 bases from J, with 13 bases in between. The CDR3 contains 15 residues. This chain's CDR3 is CSVEDWQGTYNEQFF. The CDR3 region has the DNA TGCAGCGTTGAAGATTGGCAGGGGACGTACAATGAGCAGTTCTTC.

This clone has only one observation. The chain recombines TRBV27 with TRBJ2-7, with 7 bases fitting TRBD1. The CDR3 extends over 15 amino acids. Germline assignment: CDR1 MNHEY and CDR2 SMNVEV (reference sequence). V dropped 5 bases and J dropped 4; count of bases not matched to a gene: 11. CDR3 sequence reads: CASSRGSTGAYEQYF. The CDR3 DNA sequence: TGTGCCAGCAGTCGGGGAAGTACAGGGGCGTACGAGCAGTACTTC.

The chain uses TRBV27 and TRBJ2-7, with D tentatively TRBD1 or TRBD2 (5 bases each). The CDR3 has 17 amino acids. Germline CDR1 reads MNHEY; CDR2 reads SMNVEV (reference sequence). V shed 5 bases and J shed 2 bases, with 22 bases lying between them. The CDR3 DNA follows: TGTGCCAGCAGTGGGGCCTGGGGTGGAGGAGCAACCTACGAGCAGTACTTC. Its protein is CASSGAWGGGATYEQYF.

The genes are TRBV7-9 and TRBJ2-3; tentatively, D is TRBD2 (5 bases). Germline-derived CDR1 and CDR2 are SEHNR and FQNEAQ (reference sequence). The CDR3 totals 15 residues. The V gene lost 2 bases and the J gene lost 4 bases, with 13 bases spanning the gap. CDR3 loop: CASSLTSGLADTQYF. CDR3 DNA: TGTGCCAGCAGCTTAACGTCGGGGTTGGCAGATACGCAGTATTTT. The complete variable domain, with remaining parts taken from reference TRBV7-9 and TRBJ2-3, reads DTGVSQNPRHKITKRGQNVTFRCDPISEHNRLYWYRQTLGQGPEFLTYFQNEAQLEKSRLLSDRFSAERPKGSFSTLEIQRTEQGDSAMYLCASSLTSGLADTQYFGPGTRLTVL.

The chain employs TRBV9 and TRBJ2-2; TRBD1 aligns across 8 bases. Per the germline V gene, CDR1 is SGDLS and CDR2 is YYNGEE. Germline trimming cut 3 bases from V and 6 bases from J; bases unmatched to any gene: 10. The CDR3 is made up of 16 amino acids. Written as DNA, the CDR3 is TGTGCCAGCAGCGCCCCAGGACAGGGTGGTGCCGGGGAGCTGTTTTTT. It is translated as CASSAPGQGGAGELFF. Full variable domain (remainder filled in from reference TRBV9 and TRBJ2-2): DSGVTQTPKHLITATGQRVTLRCSPRSGDLSVYWYQQSLDQGLQFLIQYYNGEERAKGNILERFSAQQFPDLHSELNLSSLELGDSALYFCASSAPGQGGAGELFFGEGSRLTVL.

The chain links TRBV4-2 to TRBJ2-7; unclear D gene. The germline CDR1 and CDR2 sequences are LGHNA and YNFKEQ. V was trimmed by 0 bases and J by 1 base, leaving 7 bases between them. The CDR3 extends over 14 amino acids. The DNA of the CDR3 is TGTGCCAGCAGCCAAGATGATGGTTCCTACGAGCAGTACTTC. It yields the protein CASSQDDGSYEQYF.

This clone was seen just once. This chain connects TRBV7-8 to TRBJ2-2; D is undetermined. V dropped 5 bases and J dropped 3 bases, with 10 bases sitting between them. This CDR3 has 14 amino acids. Looked up from germline, CDR1 is SGHVS and CDR2 is FQNEAQ. The CDR3 DNA reads as TGTGCCAGCAGCCTCCTTGAGGACACCGGGGAGCTGTTTTTT. Its protein product is CASSLLEDTGELFF.